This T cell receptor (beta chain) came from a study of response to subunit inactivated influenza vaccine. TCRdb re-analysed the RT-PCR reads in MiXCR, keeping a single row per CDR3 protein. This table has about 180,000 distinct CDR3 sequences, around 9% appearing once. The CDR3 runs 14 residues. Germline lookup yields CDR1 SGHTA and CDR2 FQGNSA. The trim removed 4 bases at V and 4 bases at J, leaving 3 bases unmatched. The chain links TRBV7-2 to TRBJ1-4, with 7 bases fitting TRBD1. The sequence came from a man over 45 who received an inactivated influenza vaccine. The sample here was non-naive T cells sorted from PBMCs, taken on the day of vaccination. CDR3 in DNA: TGTGCCAGCAGCTCGAGACAGGGTAATGAAAAACTGTTTTTT. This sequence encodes CASSSRQGNEKLFF.